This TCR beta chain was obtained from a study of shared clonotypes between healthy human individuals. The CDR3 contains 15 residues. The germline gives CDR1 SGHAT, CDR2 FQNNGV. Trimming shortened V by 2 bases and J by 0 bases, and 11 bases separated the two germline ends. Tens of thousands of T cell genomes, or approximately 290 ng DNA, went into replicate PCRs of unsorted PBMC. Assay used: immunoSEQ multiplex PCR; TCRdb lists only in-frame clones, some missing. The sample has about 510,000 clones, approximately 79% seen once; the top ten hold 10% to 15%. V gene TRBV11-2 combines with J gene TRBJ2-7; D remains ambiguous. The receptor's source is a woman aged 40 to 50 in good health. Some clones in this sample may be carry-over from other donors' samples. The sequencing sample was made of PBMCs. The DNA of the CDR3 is TGTGCCAGCAGCTTACGGTACCAGAGCTCCTACGAGCAGTACTTC. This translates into CASSLRYQSSYEQYF.